This T cell receptor (beta chain) was identified in a study of cytomegalovirus exposure and HLA in healthy donors. After removal of 5 bases from V and 8 bases from J, the junction contained 8 bases not matched to a gene. The CDR3 runs to 15 residues. CDR1 SGHAT and CDR2 FQNNGV come from the germline V gene. This clone was picked up one time. Researchers ran the PCR with 60 Vbeta and 13 Jbeta primers. Using immunoSEQ multiplex PCR, the repertoire was profiled, and TCRdb retains in-frame clones only, with some absent. The sample lists about 210,000 clones, about 85% occurring once. Specimen: PBMCs. The chain links TRBV11-2 to TRBJ1-4; 10 bases match TRBD1. This receptor was identified in a woman aged 50 to 60 in good health and CMV-seropositive. In DNA form, the CDR3 reads TGTGCCAGCAGCGGGCCGGGACAGGGGCGAGAAAAACTGTTTTTT. Its protein product is CASSGPGQGREKLFF.